These 25 T cell receptor beta chains were all obtained from the same sample, sequenced in a study of CD8 T cells in ankylosing spondylitis. These receptors' antigens are unknown. Study results and limitations: What appeared characteristic of ankylosing spondylitis blood was a TCR beta motif of eight highly homologous variants.

TCRdb redid the calling of the 5' RACE reads with MiXCR, one entry per CDR3 protein. The sample has 250,000 to 350,000 distinct CDR3 sequences, 7.5% to 9% seen once; the top ten hold more than 14%. What was sequenced was blood, either unsorted or a sorted T cell fraction (not recorded which). These receptors all come from a male donor with ankylosing spondylitis.

This clonotype occurred a few times. V and J are TRBV5-6 and TRBJ2-7; TRBD2 aligns across 16 bases. The CDR3 has 18 amino acids. Germline CDR1 and CDR2: SGHDT and YYEEEE. V lost 3 bases to trimming and J lost 3 bases; unmatched junction nucleotides: 9. The CDR3 is CASSSPGLAGGPHYEQYF. The CDR3, as DNA: TGTGCCAGCAGCTCACCGGGACTAGCGGGAGGGCCCCACTACGAGCAGTACTTC.

This clonotype has just a few counts. This chain connects TRBV11-2 to TRBJ2-3; D uncertain. This CDR3 contains 15 residues. The ends were cut back, 3 bases at V and 0 bases at J, with 10 bases in the middle. The germline V gene has CDR1 SGHAT and CDR2 FQNNGV. The CDR3 spells CASSFPPASTDTQYF. The DNA of the CDR3 is TGTGCCAGCAGCTTTCCACCGGCCAGCACAGATACGCAGTATTTT.

There are a few counts of this clonotype. The CDR3 coding sequence is TGCAGTGCTAGAGATTTAACGGAATCCTACAATGAGCAGTTCTTC. It specifies CSARDLTESYNEQFF. The chain is built from TRBV20-1 and TRBJ2-1, with D hard to call. The V end lost 0 bases, the J end lost 1 base, and 10 bases lay between the germline ends. Per germline, CDR1 DFQATT and CDR2 SNEGSKA (reference sequence). CDR3 length equals 15 residues.

The chain is built from TRBV2 and TRBJ1-6; D gene ambiguous. Germline CDR1 reads SNHLY; CDR2 reads FYNNEI. The V end lost 7 bases, the J end lost 7 bases, and 14 bases lay between the germline ends. The CDR3 loop spans 14 amino acids. In DNA, the CDR3 is TGTGCCAGCAAGGCCAGTCCTCGGAATTCACCCCTCCACTTT. Encoded protein: CASKASPRNSPLHF.

The gene calls are TRBV20-1 and TRBJ2-7, with 8 bases matching TRBD1. This CDR3 has 13 amino acids. The V segment lost 6 bases and the J segment 5 bases; nucleotides outside the gene matches: 9. Germline V gene sequence: CDR1 DFQATT, CDR2 SNEGSKA (reference sequence). CDR3 DNA sequence: TGCAGTGCACGCCGGACAGGGATCCACGAGCAGTACTTC. Encoded protein: CSARRTGIHEQYF.

This clonotype was counted a few times. The V and J genes are TRBV2 and TRBJ2-3; D is unclear. Germline-derived CDR1 and CDR2 are SNHLY and FYNNEI. The CDR3 extends over 15 amino acids. With 3 bases removed from V and 2 bases from J, the gap between germline ends came to 12 bases. The CDR3 nucleotides read TGTGCCAGCAGTGATAATGGGCAGGACACAGATACGCAGTATTTT. Encoded protein: CASSDNGQDTDTQYF. Full variable domain (rest looked up from reference TRBV2 and TRBJ2-3): EPEVTQTPSHQVTQMGQEVILRCVPISNHLYFYWYRQILGQKVEFLVSFYNNEISEKSEIFDDQFSVERPDGSNFTLKIRSTKLEDSAMYFCASSDNGQDTDTQYFGPGTRLTVL.

In this sample, this clonotype turned up many times. The chain uses TRBV6-2 or TRBV6-3 and TRBJ2-2, with a tentative D call TRBD2 (6 bases). Germline V CDR1 and CDR2: MNHEY, SVGEGT. Trimming removed 7 bases from V and 3 bases from J, with 12 bases in between. The CDR3 is 14 amino acids. CDR3 region: CASIGLQYTGELFF. CDR3 DNA sequence: TGTGCCAGCATAGGACTACAGTACACCGGGGAGCTGTTTTTT.

The J gene is TRBJ2-2, the V gene TRBV12-3 or TRBV12-4; D gene unclear. This CDR3 spans 15 amino acids. V lost 7 bases and J lost 0, with 12 bases in between. CDR3: CASIKGAANTGELFF. Here the CDR3 DNA reads TGTGCCAGCATCAAGGGTGCCGCGAACACCGGGGAGCTGTTTTTT.

This clonotype was seen a few times. The chain joins TRBV7-9 to TRBJ2-7; D is uncertain. Germline V gene data show CDR1 as SEHNR and CDR2 as FQNEAQ (reference sequence). The V end was cut by 5 bases, the J end by 4 bases, with 21 bases between. The CDR3 runs to 16 residues. CDR3 sequence (DNA): TGTGCCAGCAGCCCTGTAAGCTTAATTGTCAGATACGAGCAGTACTTC. Amino acid sequence: CASSPVSLIVRYEQYF. The full variable domain, rest sourced from reference TRBV7-9 and TRBJ2-7, is DTGVSQNPRHKITKRGQNVTFRCDPISEHNRLYWYRQTLGQGPEFLTYFQNEAQLEKSRLLSDRFSAERPKGSFSTLEIQRTEQGDSAMYLCASSPVSLIVRYEQYFGPGTRLTVT.

The CDR3 nucleotides are TGTGCCAGCAGTCTCCACACCCCACAAGAGACCCAGTACTTC. As protein: CASSLHTPQETQYF. The rearrangement uses TRBV28 and TRBJ2-5; unclear D gene. Between the trimmed V and J ends, which lost 5 bases and 2 bases, there was a span of 12 bases. Germline V gives CDR1 MDHEN, CDR2 SYDVKM. The CDR3 covers 14 residues.

This clonotype was recorded at least ten times. The CDR3 here is CASSYTLFYEQYF. CDR3 nucleotide sequence: TGTGCCAGCAGTTACACCCTTTTCTACGAGCAGTACTTC. V is TRBV6-2 or TRBV6-3 and J is TRBJ2-7; D unresolved. Deletions cut 2 bases from V and 3 bases from J, with 8 bases between. Per germline, CDR1 MNHEY and CDR2 SVGEGT. The CDR3 spans 13 residues.

This sequence joins TRBV10-3 and TRBJ2-5, with TRBD2 identical over 13 bases. The V segment lost 5 bases and the J segment 0 bases; nucleotides outside the gene matches: 6. The CDR3 sequence is 17 residues long. Germline lookup yields CDR1 ENHRY and CDR2 SYGVKD. CDR3 region: CAISSRGTSGNQETQYF. The CDR3 nucleotides are TGTGCCATCAGTTCCAGGGGGACTAGCGGGAACCAAGAGACCCAGTACTTC.

In its sample, this clonotype was seen many times. This chain uses TRBV29-1 with TRBJ2-1; 12 positions match TRBD1. CDR3 size: 14 residues. V lost 6 bases to trimming and J lost 7 bases; unmatched junction nucleotides: 7. Looked up from germline, CDR1 is SQVTM and CDR2 is ANQGSEA. Here the CDR3 DNA reads TGCAGCGTGGCCGGGACAGGGGGCTTTAATGAGCAGTTCTTC. Translation: CSVAGTGGFNEQFF.

The chain carries TRBV5-6 and TRBJ1-6; D is perhaps TRBD1 (6 bases). The germline gives CDR1 SGHDT, CDR2 YYEEEE. The ends were cut back, 5 bases at V and 8 bases at J, with 14 bases in the middle. This CDR3 is 14 amino acids long. CDR3 sequence (DNA): TGTGCCAGCAGATATGCCCGGGGGCATTCACCCCTCCACTTT. Translation gives CASRYARGHSPLHF.

This clonotype has ten or more counts. The rearrangement links TRBV20-1 to TRBJ1-1; TRBD1 matches 9 bases. V gave up 5 bases and J gave up 10 bases; unmatched junction bases: 8. Germline CDR1 DFQATT, CDR2 SNEGSKA (reference sequence). This CDR3 is built from 12 residues. CDR3 protein: CSAPQGAGGAFF. In nucleotides, the CDR3 is TGCAGTGCTCCACAGGGGGCAGGCGGAGCTTTCTTT.

This clonotype was counted only a few times. This chain uses TRBV11-3 with TRBJ2-7; no reliable D call. V was shortened by 5 bases and J by 3 bases, with 17 bases between the two germline ends. The germline gives CDR1 SGHNT, CDR2 YENEEA. The CDR3 contains 15 residues. DNA for the CDR3: TGTGCCAGCAGCCGACGCATAGGATCCATCTACGAGCAGTACTTC. Protein sequence: CASSRRIGSIYEQYF.

The rearrangement joins TRBV4-2 to TRBJ1-1; 7 bases align to TRBD1. The CDR3 extends over 14 amino acids. Losses at the gene ends were 5 bases for V and 3 bases for J; bases not matched to a gene: 6. Germline lookup yields CDR1 LGHNA and CDR2 YNFKEQ. DNA for the CDR3: TGTGCCAGCAGCGCGGGACAGCTCGACACTGAAGCTTTCTTT. Its translation is CASSAGQLDTEAFF.

This chain links TRBV20-1 with TRBJ2-5; D gene uncertain. The CDR3 is 11 residues long. V lost 6 bases, J lost 0 bases, and 5 bases lay in between. Germline V CDR1 and CDR2: DFQATT, SNEGSKA (reference sequence). Here the CDR3 DNA reads TGCAGTGCCACAAACCAAGAGACCCAGTACTTC. This sequence encodes CSATNQETQYF.

This clonotype was counted at least ten times. This CDR3 reads CASSSLLEGSGIQYF. As DNA, the CDR3 is TGTGCCAGCAGCTCGCTACTAGAAGGGAGTGGCATTCAGTACTTC. V is TRBV5-6 and J is TRBJ2-4; tentatively, D is TRBD2 (5 bases). This CDR3 region has 15 residues. The V and J ends lost 3 bases and 9 bases respectively, with 19 bases between them. Germline CDR1 SGHDT, CDR2 YYEEEE.

The rearrangement links TRBV7-9 to TRBJ2-7; 13 bases map to TRBD2. The CDR3 is 16 residues long. Germline V gene data show CDR1 as SEHNR and CDR2 as FQNEAQ (reference sequence). The junction had 5 bases not matched to a gene; V was cut back by 6 bases and J by 0 bases. The CDR3 coding sequence is TGTGCCAGCAGTCCGCGGACTAGCGGGAGCTCCTACGAGCAGTACTTC. Amino acid sequence: CASSPRTSGSSYEQYF.

In its sample, this clonotype was seen a few times. This chain uses TRBV7-3 with TRBJ1-1; TRBD1 aligns across 8 bases. V was clipped by 5 bases and J by 4 bases; unmatched bases: 6. This CDR3 spans 14 amino acids. CDR1 is SGHTA, CDR2 FQGTGA, per germline. The CDR3: CASSLQDRATEAFF. The DNA of the CDR3 is TGTGCCAGCAGCCTACAGGACAGGGCCACTGAAGCTTTCTTT.

The chain joins TRBV3-1 to TRBJ2-3; 11 positions agree with TRBD2. J gave up 3 bases and V 4 bases, and 6 bases lay outside the gene matches. The CDR3 is 16 residues long. CDR1 is LGHDT and CDR2 is YNNKEL in the germline V gene (reference sequence). CDR3 residues: CASSPGLAEGTDTQYF. CDR3 nucleotides: TGTGCCAGCAGCCCGGGACTAGCGGAGGGGACAGATACGCAGTATTTT.

The chain has TRBV11-1 and TRBJ1-4; D call uncertain. CDR3 length equals 15 residues. The V gene's germline CDR1 is SGHAT and CDR2 FQDESV (reference sequence). V dropped 2 bases and J dropped 5 bases, with 12 bases sitting between them. DNA for the CDR3: TGTGCCAGCAGCTTATCGCCGCGAGGGAATGAAAAACTGTTTTTT. Protein product: CASSLSPRGNEKLFF.

The chain links TRBV7-3 to TRBJ2-3; perhaps TRBD2 as D (6 bases). The CDR3 length is 15 residues. The V end lost 2 bases, the J end lost 1 base, and 10 bases lay between the germline ends. Germline values: CDR1 SGHTA, CDR2 FQGTGA. CDR3 sequence (DNA): TGTGCCAGCAGCTTAGAGCGGGCCGGCACAGATACGCAGTATTTT. Amino acid sequence: CASSLERAGTDTQYF.

The V and J genes are TRBV5-1 and TRBJ2-1, with D tentatively TRBD1 or TRBD2 (5 bases each). The CDR3 contains 15 residues. Germline CDR1 SGHRS, CDR2 YFSETQ. V was cut by 3 bases and J by 7 bases, with 17 bases left in between. CDR3 sequence reads: CASSSPGRAPNEQFF. In DNA, the CDR3 is TGCGCCAGCAGCTCCCCAGGGCGGGCTCCTAATGAGCAGTTCTTC.